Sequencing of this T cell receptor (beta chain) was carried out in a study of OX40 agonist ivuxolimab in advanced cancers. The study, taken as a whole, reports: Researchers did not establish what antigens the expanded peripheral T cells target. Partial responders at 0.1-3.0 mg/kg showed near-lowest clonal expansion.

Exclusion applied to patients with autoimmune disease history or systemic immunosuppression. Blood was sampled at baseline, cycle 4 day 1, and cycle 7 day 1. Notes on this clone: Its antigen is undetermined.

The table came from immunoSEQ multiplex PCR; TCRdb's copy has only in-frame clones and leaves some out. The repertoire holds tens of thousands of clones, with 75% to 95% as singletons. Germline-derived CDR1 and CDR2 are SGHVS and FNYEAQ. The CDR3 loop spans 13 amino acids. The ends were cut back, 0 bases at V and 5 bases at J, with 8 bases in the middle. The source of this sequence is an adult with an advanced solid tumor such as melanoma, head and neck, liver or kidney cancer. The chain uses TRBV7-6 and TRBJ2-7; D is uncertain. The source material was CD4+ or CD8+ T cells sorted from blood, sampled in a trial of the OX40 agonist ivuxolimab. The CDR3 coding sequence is TGTGCCAGCAGCTTAGCGGGTTCTAACGAGCAGTACTTC. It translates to CASSLAGSNEQYF. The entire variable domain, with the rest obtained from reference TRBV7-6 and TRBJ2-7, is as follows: GAGVSQSPRYKVTKRGQDVALRCDPISGHVSLYWYRQALGQGPEFLTYFNYEAQQDKSGLPNDRFSAERPEGSISTLTIQRTEQRDSAMYRCASSLAGSNEQYFGPGTRLTVT.